Each of the 6 T cell receptor beta chains below was sequenced from the same sample in a study of blood T cells in healthy people across ages. For the second PCR, which ran for about 7 to 11 cycles, a sample-barcoded 5' primer and a J-beta primer mix were used. Using its own MiXCR run on the 5' RACE reads, TCRdb lists one record per CDR3 protein. The data contain roughly 700,000 distinct CDR3 sequences, around a quarter of them singletons. Separately, the same data were catalogued under a study of T cells of mothers and their children.

Sequencing used blood. The origin of the receptors is a boy younger than 18 in good health.

The gene calls are TRBV12-3 or TRBV12-4 and TRBJ1-6; 9 bases align to TRBD1. The junction had 5 bases not matched to a gene; V was cut back by 1 base and J by 10 bases. This CDR3 has 15 residues. DNA for the CDR3: TGTGCCAGCAGTTTAGGGACAGGGGTTCAGTCACCCCTCCACTTT. This sequence encodes CASSLGTGVQSPLHF.

This rearrangement joins TRBV29-1 to TRBJ2-1; D remains ambiguous. Trimming shortened V by 5 bases and J by 5 bases, and 4 bases separated the two germline ends. The CDR3 has 10 amino acids. In germline, CDR1 is SQVTM, CDR2 ANQGSEA. For the CDR3, the DNA is TGCAGCGTTCACCACAATGAGCAGTTCTTC. Translated: CSVHHNEQFF.

This clonotype has just a few counts. The chain links TRBV7-2 to TRBJ1-5, with 9 bases fitting TRBD1. CDR3 length equals 14 residues. CDR1 and CDR2 (germline): SGHTA, FQGNSA. Trimming at V came to 1 base and at J to 7 bases, leaving 2 bases not matched to a gene. The CDR3 nucleotides read TGTGCCAGCAGCTTAGTGGGACAGGGCCAGCCCCAGCATTTT. Encoded protein: CASSLVGQGQPQHF. Full variable domain (missing parts from reference TRBV7-2 and TRBJ1-5): GAGVSQSPSNKVTEKGKDVELRCDPISGHTALYWYRQSLGQGLEFLIYFQGNSAPDKSGLPSDRFSAERTGGSVSTLTIQRTQQEDSAVYLCASSLVGQGQPQHFGDGTRLSIL.

This rearrangement joins TRBV4-2 to TRBJ1-5; a weak D match, TRBD1 (5 bases). Trimming pared 0 bases from V and 1 base from J, leaving 13 bases between. Germline V CDR1 and CDR2: LGHNA, YNFKEQ. The CDR3 runs to 17 residues. CDR3 protein: CASSQDLGGASNQPQHF. The CDR3 nucleotides are TGTGCCAGCAGCCAAGATCTTGGAGGGGCAAGCAATCAGCCCCAGCATTTT.

This clonotype has a handful of counts. The chain is built from TRBV4-1 and TRBJ2-7, with D perhaps matching TRBD2 (5 bases). CDR1 and CDR2 (germline): MGHRA, YSYEKL. This CDR3 is built from 15 residues. V was shortened by 1 base and J by 0 bases, with 10 bases between the two germline ends. Here the CDR3 DNA reads TGCGCCAGCAGCCAAGTGCAGCGGAGCTCCTACGAGCAGTACTTC. It is translated as CASSQVQRSSYEQYF.

The chain links TRBV9 to TRBJ2-2; 9 bases are shared with TRBD2. V shed 0 bases, J shed 6 bases, and the junction held 3 bases outside the gene matches. The length of the CDR3 is 15 residues. From germline, CDR1 is SGDLS and CDR2 YYNGEE. The CDR3 DNA is TGTGCCAGCAGCGTAGACGGGACTAGCCCCGGGGAGCTGTTTTTT. It specifies CASSVDGTSPGELFF.